This record looks at one T cell receptor (beta chain) sequence and its context. This entry is derived from a study of blood T cell repertoires in COVID-19. In the study overall: PBMCs, B-cell-depleted T cells, or T cells were the source of the cDNA or gDNA that made up the material.

Source study methods: Reference gene primer amplification gave nucleated cell count estimates. TCRdb's copy holds only in-frame clones and misses some; the assay was immunoSEQ multiplex PCR. D and trimming were read from the DNA, whereas the V and J calls and clone size are those reported in that table. Altogether fewer than 700,000 clones are present, 85% to 90% being singletons, with the ten largest covering roughly 8.3%. Followed over time, Seattle patients had been enrolled while infection was active. CDR1 and CDR2 (germline): LGHDT, YNNKEL (reference sequence). The CDR3 loop spans 15 amino acids. V shed 1 base and J shed 3 bases, with 10 bases lying between them.

This receptor was identified in a woman in her fifties or sixties with COVID-19, enrolled during active disease. The rearrangement joins TRBV3-1 (or the pseudogene TRBV3-2) to TRBJ1-3; the D is unclear. The sample consisted of peripheral blood. CDR3 DNA: TGTGCCAGCAGCCAAGTGAACTCGTATGGAAACACCATATATTTT. The encoded protein is CASSQVNSYGNTIYF.